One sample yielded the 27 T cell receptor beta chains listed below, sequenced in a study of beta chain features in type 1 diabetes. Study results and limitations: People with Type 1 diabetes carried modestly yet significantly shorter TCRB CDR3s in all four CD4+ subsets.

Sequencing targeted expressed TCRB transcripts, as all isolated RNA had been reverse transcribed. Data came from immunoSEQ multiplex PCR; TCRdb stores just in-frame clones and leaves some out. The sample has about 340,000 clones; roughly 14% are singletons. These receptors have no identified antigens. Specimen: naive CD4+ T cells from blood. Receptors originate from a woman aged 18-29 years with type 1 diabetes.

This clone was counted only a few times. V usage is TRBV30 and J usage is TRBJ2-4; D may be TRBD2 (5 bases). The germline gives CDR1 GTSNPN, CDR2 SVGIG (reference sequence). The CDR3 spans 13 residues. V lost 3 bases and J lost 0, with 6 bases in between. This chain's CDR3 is CAWRGRAKNIQYF. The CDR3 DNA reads TGTGCCTGGAGAGGGAGAGCCAAAAACATTCAGTACTTC.

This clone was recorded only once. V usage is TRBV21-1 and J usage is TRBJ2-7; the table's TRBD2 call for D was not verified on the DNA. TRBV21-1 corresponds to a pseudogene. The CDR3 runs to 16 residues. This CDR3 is CASSKAKREGRGEQYV. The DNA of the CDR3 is TGTGCCAGCAGCAAAGCCAAGCGGGAGGGCCGGGGCGAGCAGTACGTC.

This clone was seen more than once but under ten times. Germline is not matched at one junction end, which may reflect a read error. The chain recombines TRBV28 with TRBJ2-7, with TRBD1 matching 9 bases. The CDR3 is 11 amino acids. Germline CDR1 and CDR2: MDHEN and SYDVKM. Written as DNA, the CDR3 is TGTGCCAGCACCATACAGGGGGCGATTTTTTTC. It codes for CASTIQGAIFF.

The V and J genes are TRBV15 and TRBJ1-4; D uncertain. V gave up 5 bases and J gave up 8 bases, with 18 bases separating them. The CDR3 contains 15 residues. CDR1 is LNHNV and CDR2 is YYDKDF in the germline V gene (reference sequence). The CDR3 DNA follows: TGTGCCACCAGCTGGCAGATCGGACTGGGGGAAAAACTGTTTTTT. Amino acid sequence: CATSWQIGLGEKLFF.

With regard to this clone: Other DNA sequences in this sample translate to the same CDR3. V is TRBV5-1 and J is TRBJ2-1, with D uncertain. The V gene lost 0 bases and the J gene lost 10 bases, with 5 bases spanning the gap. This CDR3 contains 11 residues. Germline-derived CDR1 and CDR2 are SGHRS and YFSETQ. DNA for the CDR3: TGCGCCAGCAGCTTGGGGGCGGAGCAGTTCTTC. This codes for CASSLGAEQFF.

CDR3 nucleotide sequence: TGTGCCTGGCAAAGGGGTAGTGAAAAACTGTTTTTT. Protein product: CAWQRGSEKLFF. The rearrangement links TRBV30 to TRBJ1-4, with D possibly TRBD1 on 5 matching bases. Trimming shortened V by 5 bases and J by 7 bases, and 11 bases separated the two germline ends. Germline CDR1 GTSNPN, CDR2 SVGIG (reference sequence). The CDR3 runs to 12 residues.

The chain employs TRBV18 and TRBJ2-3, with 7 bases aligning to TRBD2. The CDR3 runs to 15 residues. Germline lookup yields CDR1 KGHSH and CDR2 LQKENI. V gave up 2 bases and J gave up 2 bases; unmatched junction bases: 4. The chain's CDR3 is CASSPREGNTDTQYF. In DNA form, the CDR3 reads TGTGCCAGCTCACCAAGGGAGGGGAACACAGATACGCAGTATTTT.

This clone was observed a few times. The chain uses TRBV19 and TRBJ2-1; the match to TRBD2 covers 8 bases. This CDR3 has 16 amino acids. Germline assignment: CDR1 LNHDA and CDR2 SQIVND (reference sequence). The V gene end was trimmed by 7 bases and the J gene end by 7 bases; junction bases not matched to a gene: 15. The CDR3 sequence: CASTPSWGGRINEQFF. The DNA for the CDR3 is TGTGCCAGTACCCCGAGTTGGGGCGGGAGGATTAATGAGCAGTTCTTC.

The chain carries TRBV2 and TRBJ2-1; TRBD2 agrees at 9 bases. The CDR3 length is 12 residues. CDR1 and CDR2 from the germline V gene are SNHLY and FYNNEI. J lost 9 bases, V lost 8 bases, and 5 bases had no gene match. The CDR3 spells CASAIAGAEQFF. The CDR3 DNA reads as TGTGCCAGCGCTATAGCGGGAGCTGAGCAGTTCTTC.

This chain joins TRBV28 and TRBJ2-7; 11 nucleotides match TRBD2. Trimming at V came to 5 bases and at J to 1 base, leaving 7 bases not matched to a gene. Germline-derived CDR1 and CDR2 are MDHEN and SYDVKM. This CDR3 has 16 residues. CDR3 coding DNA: TGTGCCAGCAGTAAAACGGGACTAGCGGCATCCTACGAGCAGTACGTC. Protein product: CASSKTGLAASYEQYV.

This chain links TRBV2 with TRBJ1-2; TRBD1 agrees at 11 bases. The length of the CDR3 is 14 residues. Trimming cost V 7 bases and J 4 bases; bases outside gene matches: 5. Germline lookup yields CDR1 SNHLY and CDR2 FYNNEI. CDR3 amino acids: CASTGQGAIYGYTF. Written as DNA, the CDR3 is TGTGCCAGCACCGGACAGGGGGCGATCTATGGCTACACCTTC.

The CDR3 nucleotides read TGTGCCTGGAGTGACAACAGGGGGATGAACACTGAAGCTTTCTTT. This sequence encodes CAWSDNRGMNTEAFF. This chain links TRBV30 with TRBJ1-1; TRBD1 agrees at 8 bases. CDR3 length: 15 residues. Germline trimming cut 1 base from V and 0 bases from J; bases unmatched to any gene: 4. CDR1 GTSNPN and CDR2 SVGIG come from the germline V gene (reference sequence).

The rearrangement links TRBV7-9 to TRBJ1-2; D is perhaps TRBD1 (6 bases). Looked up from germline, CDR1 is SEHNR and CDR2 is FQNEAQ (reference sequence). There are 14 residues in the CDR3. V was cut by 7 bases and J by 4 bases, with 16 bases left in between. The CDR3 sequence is CASTPQGLGYGYTF. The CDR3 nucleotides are TGTGCCAGCACCCCACAGGGATTAGGCTATGGCTACACCTTC.

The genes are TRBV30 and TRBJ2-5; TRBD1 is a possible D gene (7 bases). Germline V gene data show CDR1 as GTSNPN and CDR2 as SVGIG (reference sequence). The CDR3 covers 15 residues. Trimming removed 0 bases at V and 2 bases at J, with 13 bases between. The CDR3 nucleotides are TGTGCCTGGAGTGTCAGGGGGAGGCTTCAAGAGACCCAGTACTTC. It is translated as CAWSVRGRLQETQYF.

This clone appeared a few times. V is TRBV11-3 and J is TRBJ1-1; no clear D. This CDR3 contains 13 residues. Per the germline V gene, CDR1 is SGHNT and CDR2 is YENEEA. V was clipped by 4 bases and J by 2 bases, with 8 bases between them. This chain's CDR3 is CASSSGGNTEAFF. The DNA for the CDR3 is TGTGCCAGCAGCTCAGGAGGTAACACTGAAGCTTTCTTT.

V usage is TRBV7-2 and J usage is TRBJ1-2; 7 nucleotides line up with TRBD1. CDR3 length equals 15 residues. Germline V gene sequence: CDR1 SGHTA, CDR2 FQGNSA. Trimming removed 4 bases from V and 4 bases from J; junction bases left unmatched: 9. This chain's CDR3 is CASSYSGTEVYGYTF. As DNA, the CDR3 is TGTGCCAGCAGCTATTCCGGGACAGAGGTCTATGGCTACACCTTC.

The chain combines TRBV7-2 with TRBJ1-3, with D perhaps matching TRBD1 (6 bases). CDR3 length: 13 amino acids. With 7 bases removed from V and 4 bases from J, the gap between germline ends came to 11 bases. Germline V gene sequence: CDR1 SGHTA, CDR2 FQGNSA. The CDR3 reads CASNTGLGNTIYF. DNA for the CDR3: TGTGCCAGCAACACAGGGTTAGGAAACACCATATATTTT.

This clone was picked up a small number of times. The CDR3 DNA reads TGTGCCAGCAGCTCCCCGCGAGAGAACACTGAAGCTTTCTTT. Its translation: CASSSPRENTEAFF. The chain couples TRBV9 to TRBJ1-1; D is unresolved. This CDR3 has 14 residues. The germline V gene has CDR1 SGDLS and CDR2 YYNGEE. V lost 4 bases, J lost 1 base, and 11 bases lay in between.

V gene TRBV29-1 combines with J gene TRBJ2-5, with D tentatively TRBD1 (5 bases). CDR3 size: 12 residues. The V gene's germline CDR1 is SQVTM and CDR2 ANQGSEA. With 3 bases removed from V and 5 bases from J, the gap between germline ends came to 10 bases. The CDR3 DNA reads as TGCAGCGTTGAGGTGGGGCGGGAGACCCAGTACTTC. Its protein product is CSVEVGRETQYF. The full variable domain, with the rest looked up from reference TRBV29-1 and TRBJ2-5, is SAVISQKPSRDICQRGTSLTIQCQVDSQVTMMFWYRQQPGQSLTLIATANQGSEATYESGFVIDKFPISRPNLTFSTLTVSNMSPEDSSIYLCSVEVGRETQYFGPGTRLLVL.

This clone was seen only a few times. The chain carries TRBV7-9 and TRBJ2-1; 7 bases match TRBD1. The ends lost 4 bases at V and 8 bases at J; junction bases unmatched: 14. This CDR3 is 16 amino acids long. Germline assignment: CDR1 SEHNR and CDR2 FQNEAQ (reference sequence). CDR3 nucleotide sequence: TGTGCCAGCAGCTGGGGACAGACCTACATTGGGGATGAGCAGTTCTTC. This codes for CASSWGQTYIGDEQFF.

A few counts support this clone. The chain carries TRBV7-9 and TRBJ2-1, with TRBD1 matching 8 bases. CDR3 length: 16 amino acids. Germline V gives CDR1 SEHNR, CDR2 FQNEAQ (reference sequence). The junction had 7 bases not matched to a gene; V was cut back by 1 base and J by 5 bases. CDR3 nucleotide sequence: TGTGCCAGCAGCTTAGGTCCTGGACAGGGACACAATGAGCAGTTCTTC. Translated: CASSLGPGQGHNEQFF.

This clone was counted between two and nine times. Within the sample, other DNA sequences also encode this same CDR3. Written as DNA, the CDR3 is TGTGCCAGCAGCTTAGGACTAGCGGGAGGCGAGCAGTACGTC. Translation gives CASSLGLAGGEQYV. The V gene is TRBV11-2, the J gene TRBJ2-7; TRBD2 agrees at 13 bases. The CDR3 runs to 14 residues. V trimming: 1 base; J trimming: 6 bases; junction bases outside the gene matches: 0. The germline V gene encodes CDR1 SGHAT and CDR2 FQNNGV.

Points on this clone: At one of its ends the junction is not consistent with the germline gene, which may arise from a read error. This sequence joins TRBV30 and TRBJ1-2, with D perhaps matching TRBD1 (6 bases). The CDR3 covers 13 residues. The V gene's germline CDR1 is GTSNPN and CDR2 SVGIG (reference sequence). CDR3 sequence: CAWSHHREYVYTF. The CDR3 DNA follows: TGTGCCTGGAGTCACCACAGGGAGTATGTCTACACCTTC. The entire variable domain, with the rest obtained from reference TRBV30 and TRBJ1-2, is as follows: SQTIHQWPATLVQPVGSPLSLECTVEGTSNPNLYWYRQAAGRGLQLLFYSVGIGQISSEVPQNLSASRPQDRQFILSSKKLLLSDSGFYLCAWSHHREYVYTFGSGTRLTVV.

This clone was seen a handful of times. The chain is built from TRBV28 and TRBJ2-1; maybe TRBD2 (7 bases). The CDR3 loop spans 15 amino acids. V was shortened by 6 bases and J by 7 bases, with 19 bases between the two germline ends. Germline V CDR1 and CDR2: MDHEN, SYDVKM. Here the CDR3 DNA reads TGTGCCAGCAGACGACTAGCTCGGAGGGGGAATGAGCAGTTCTTC. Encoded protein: CASRRLARRGNEQFF.

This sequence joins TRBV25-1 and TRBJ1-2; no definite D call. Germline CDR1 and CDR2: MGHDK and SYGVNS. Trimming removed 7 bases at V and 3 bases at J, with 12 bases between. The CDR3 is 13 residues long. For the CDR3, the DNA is TGTGCCAGCACACACAATTCCGACTATGGCTACACCTTC. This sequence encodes CASTHNSDYGYTF.

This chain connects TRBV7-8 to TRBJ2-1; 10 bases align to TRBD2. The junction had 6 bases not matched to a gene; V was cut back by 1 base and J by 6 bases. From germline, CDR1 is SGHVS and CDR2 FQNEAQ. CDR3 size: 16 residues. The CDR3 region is CASSLVLSGRTNEQFF. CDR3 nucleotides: TGTGCCAGCAGCTTAGTCCTTAGCGGGAGGACCAATGAGCAGTTCTTC.

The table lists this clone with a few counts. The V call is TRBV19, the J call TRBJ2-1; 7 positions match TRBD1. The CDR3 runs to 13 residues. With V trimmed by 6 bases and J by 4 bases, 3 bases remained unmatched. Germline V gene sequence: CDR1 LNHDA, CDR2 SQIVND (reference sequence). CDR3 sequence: CASRKTGYNEQFF. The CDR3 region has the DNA TGTGCCAGTAGGAAGACAGGGTACAATGAGCAGTTCTTC.